Included here is one T cell receptor beta chain sequence, with context. In the source study's methods: Amplification with reference gene primers provided the estimates of nucleated cell counts. Sequencing used immunoSEQ multiplex PCR; TCRdb keeps in-frame clones, though not all of them. That table furnishes V, J and clone size, whereas the DNA furnished D and trimming. The table lists about 42,000 clones, 75% to 90% of them singletons. The CDR3 contains 16 residues. With V trimmed by 5 bases and J by 0 bases, 8 bases remained unmatched. CDR1 SGHTA and CDR2 FQGNSA come from the germline V gene. The data derive from a study of blood T cell repertoires in COVID-19. Study in general: Collection of acute and convalescent COVID-19 samples took place in the United States, Italy and Spain. T cells, B-cell-depleted T cells, or PBMCs provided the cDNA or gDNA that served as material.

The chain has TRBV7-2 and TRBJ2-7, with 9 bases identical to TRBD1. The sequence derives from a human donor in a cohort sampled during active COVID-19. Sequencing was done on a sample of peripheral blood. This chain's CDR3 is CASSPLPGQGSYEQYF. The CDR3 DNA reads as TGTGCCAGCAGCCCCCTACCGGGACAGGGCTCCTACGAGCAGTACTTC.